Below are 25 T cell receptor beta chains sequenced from a single sample in a study of shared clonotypes between healthy human individuals. Profiling relied on immunoSEQ multiplex PCR, and the TCRdb table lists in-frame clones only, not all of them. The sample records a few million clones, almost 96% being singletons. The sample comprised naive CD4+ T cells sorted from blood. The subset here: CD45RA+ positively selected. These TCRs come from a man aged 18-30 years in good health.

This sequence joins TRBV6-6 and TRBJ1-1; D remains unclear. CDR1 and CDR2 from the germline V gene are MNHNY and SVGAGI (reference sequence). The CDR3 is 13 amino acids. Trimming shortened V by 6 bases and J by 1 base, and 9 bases separated the two germline ends. CDR3 nucleotide sequence: TGTGCCAGCAGCCGTGCCGGGAACACTGAAGCTTTCTTT. It encodes CASSRAGNTEAFF.

V is TRBV5-6 and J is TRBJ2-7; perhaps TRBD1 as D (6 bases). The CDR3 totals 14 residues. CDR1 is SGHDT and CDR2 is YYEEEE in the germline V gene. V lost 0 bases, J lost 0 bases, and 7 bases lay in between. The CDR3 here is CASSLGTASYEQYF. DNA of the CDR3: TGTGCCAGCAGCTTGGGGACAGCCTCCTACGAGCAGTACTTC.

The chain links TRBV4-1 to TRBJ1-6; 10 bases are a match to TRBD1. V shed 0 bases and J 4 bases; nucleotides not matched to a gene: 6. Germline CDR1 and CDR2: MGHRA and YSYEKL. The CDR3 is 18 residues long. CDR3 in DNA: TGCGCCAGCAGCCAAGATCGTGGGGGACAGGGGTATAATTCACCCCTCCACTTT. It encodes CASSQDRGGQGYNSPLHF.

J is TRBJ1-5 and V is TRBV19; D possibly corresponds to TRBD1 (5 bases). Trimming removed 4 bases from V and 0 bases from J, with 13 bases in between. The CDR3 length is 16 residues. Germline values: CDR1 LNHDA, CDR2 SQIVND (reference sequence). The DNA of the CDR3 is TGTGCCAGTAGTACTGTCGGGACGCCTAGCAATCAGCCCCAGCATTTT. Residues: CASSTVGTPSNQPQHF.

The chain uses TRBV5-1 and TRBJ2-1; 10 bases are a match to TRBD2. Germline CDR1 is SGHRS and CDR2 is YFSETQ. V shed 4 bases, J shed 5 bases, and the junction held 6 bases outside the gene matches. The CDR3 loop spans 15 amino acids. CDR3 sequence (DNA): TGCGCCAGCAGCATTGGGACTAGCGCCCACAATGAGCAGTTCTTC. It yields the protein CASSIGTSAHNEQFF.

The V gene is TRBV2, the J gene TRBJ2-7, with no clear D. The CDR3 contains 16 residues. Germline values: CDR1 SNHLY, CDR2 FYNNEI. Trimming left V 4 bases short and J 4 bases short, with 20 bases between. The CDR3 is CASSGLIDWYIYEQYF. CDR3 sequence (DNA): TGTGCCAGCAGTGGTTTGATTGACTGGTATATATACGAGCAGTACTTC.

The chain carries TRBV5-1 and TRBJ2-3; TRBD1 agrees at 7 bases. Per germline, CDR1 SGHRS and CDR2 YFSETQ. The CDR3 sequence is 17 residues long. V was clipped by 2 bases and J by 2 bases; unmatched bases: 11. The CDR3, as DNA: TGCGCCAGCAGCTTACAGGGGCCCGAACGCTACACAGATACGCAGTATTTT. This codes for CASSLQGPERYTDTQYF. The complete variable domain, with remaining parts taken from reference TRBV5-1 and TRBJ2-3, reads KAGVTQTPRYLIKTRGQQVTLSCSPISGHRSVSWYQQTPGQGLQFLFEYFSETQRNKGNFPGRFSGRQFSNSRSEMNVSTLELGDSALYLCASSLQGPERYTDTQYFGPGTRLTVL.

The J gene is TRBJ1-2, the V gene TRBV5-1; D remains ambiguous. CDR1 SGHRS and CDR2 YFSETQ come from the germline V gene. Deletions cut 4 bases from V and 2 bases from J, with 15 bases between. This CDR3 region has 15 residues. The CDR3 DNA reads TGCGCCAGCAGCCCCGGAGGCAGTATCAACTATGGCTACACCTTC. It encodes CASSPGGSINYGYTF.

The chain uses TRBV6-6 and TRBJ2-7; a possible D gene is TRBD1 (6 bases). The CDR3 is 15 amino acids. From germline, CDR1 is MNHNY and CDR2 SVGAGI (reference sequence). The ends were cut back, 7 bases at V and 7 bases at J, with 23 bases in the middle. DNA of the CDR3: TGTGCCAGCAATGCCCTCCAGGGGATGGGACGGGAGCAGTACTTC. This gives the protein CASNALQGMGREQYF.

The rearrangement links TRBV5-1 to TRBJ1-5; D might be TRBD1 (5 bases). V was shortened by 4 bases and J by 7 bases, with 15 bases between the two germline ends. The CDR3 runs 14 residues. CDR1 and CDR2 from the germline V gene are SGHRS and YFSETQ. Written as DNA, the CDR3 is TGCGCCAGCAGCCAGGGATACAGTGGGCAGCCCCAGCATTTT. Translating it yields CASSQGYSGQPQHF.

This chain connects TRBV5-8 to TRBJ1-1; D may be TRBD1 (5 bases). This CDR3 region has 15 residues. V was clipped by 0 bases and J by 4 bases, with 13 bases between them. Germline-derived CDR1 and CDR2 are SGHTS and YDEGEE. CDR3 DNA sequence: TGTGCCAGCAGCTTGGCCGCAGGGTATGGCACTGAAGCTTTCTTT. Residues: CASSLAAGYGTEAFF.

The chain couples TRBV15 to TRBJ2-3; 8 bases are shared with TRBD2. Germline CDR1 reads LNHNV; CDR2 reads YYDKDF (reference sequence). With 3 bases clipped from V and 4 bases from J, the junction kept 18 bases outside the gene matches. The CDR3 runs to 19 residues. In DNA, the CDR3 is TGTGCCACCAGCAGCCCCCAAGAATACTGGACGGGAGGGTCAGATACGCAGTATTTT. This sequence encodes CATSSPQEYWTGGSDTQYF.

The chain has TRBV6-1 and TRBJ2-7, with D possibly TRBD2 on 6 matching bases. Trimming pared 5 bases from V and 1 base from J, leaving 18 bases between. The germline V gene has CDR1 MNHNS and CDR2 SASEGT. The CDR3 totals 16 residues. CDR3 protein: CASSQGGNLASYEQYF. CDR3 nucleotides: TGTGCCAGCAGTCAAGGAGGGAATCTAGCTTCCTACGAGCAGTACTTC.

This chain connects TRBV9 to TRBJ1-3; D uncertain. Per germline, CDR1 SGDLS and CDR2 YYNGEE. This CDR3 spans 17 amino acids. V shed 0 bases and J shed 4 bases, with 17 bases lying between them. CDR3 residues: CASSVAASSGLGNTIYF. The CDR3 bases are TGTGCCAGCAGCGTAGCTGCTTCGTCGGGTCTCGGAAACACCATATATTTT.

The chain uses TRBV10-3 and TRBJ2-1, with unresolved D. This CDR3 contains 13 residues. V shed 3 bases and J shed 8 bases, with 11 bases lying between them. CDR1 and CDR2 (germline): ENHRY, SYGVKD. The CDR3 loop is CAISDQLRDEQFF. DNA of the CDR3: TGTGCCATCAGTGATCAGCTCCGGGATGAGCAGTTCTTC.

This rearrangement joins TRBV7-8 to TRBJ2-2; D may match TRBD1 or TRBD2 (5 bases each). From germline, CDR1 is SGHVS and CDR2 FQNEAQ. V lost 5 bases and J 5 bases, leaving 15 bases between the germline ends. The CDR3 runs 15 residues. CDR3 coding DNA: TGTGCCAGCAGCCGGGACCGACGATGGACCGGGGAGCTGTTTTTT. It is translated as CASSRDRRWTGELFF.

This chain connects TRBV6-5 to TRBJ2-2; D not resolved. The germline CDR1 and CDR2 sequences are MNHEY and SVGAGI. V was cut by 6 bases and J by 4 bases, with 9 bases left in between. The CDR3 spans 13 residues. DNA of the CDR3: TGTGCCAGCAGACCTTTAAGCACCGGGGAGCTGTTTTTT. Translation gives CASRPLSTGELFF.

This chain uses TRBV10-3 with TRBJ2-5; no clear D gene. Germline CDR1 ENHRY, CDR2 SYGVKD. Between the trimmed V and J ends, which lost 7 bases and 5 bases, there was a span of 14 bases. This CDR3 comprises 13 residues. In DNA form, the CDR3 reads TGTGCCATCATTGCAGGCCCCCGGGAGACCCAGTACTTC. It specifies CAIIAGPRETQYF.

The V gene is TRBV28, the J gene TRBJ2-7; 8 nucleotides match TRBD2. Per germline, CDR1 MDHEN and CDR2 SYDVKM. CDR3 length: 15 amino acids. The V gene end was trimmed by 4 bases and the J gene end by 1 base; junction bases not matched to a gene: 6. The CDR3 is CASSSGGDRSYEQYF. The CDR3, as DNA: TGTGCCAGCAGTTCGGGAGGGGATCGGTCCTACGAGCAGTACTTC.

The chain combines TRBV19 with TRBJ2-6; D is undetermined. CDR3 length: 17 residues. CDR1 and CDR2 from the germline V gene are LNHDA and SQIVND (reference sequence). The V end was cut by 4 bases, the J end by 0 bases, with 13 bases between. This chain's CDR3 is CASSSVRGPSGANVLTF. The CDR3 nucleotides read TGTGCCAGTAGTAGTGTCAGAGGCCCCTCTGGGGCCAACGTCCTGACTTTC.

The CDR3 loop reads CASSIFRGGNSPLHF. CDR3 nucleotide sequence: TGTGCCAGTAGTATATTCAGGGGTGGTAATTCACCCCTCCACTTT. This chain joins TRBV19 and TRBJ1-6; the D gene is possibly TRBD1 (6 bases). Trimming pared 2 bases from V and 6 bases from J, leaving 11 bases between. The CDR3 spans 15 residues. The germline V gene has CDR1 LNHDA and CDR2 SQIVND (reference sequence).

Remarks on this clone: Other DNA sequences of this sample code for an identical CDR3. This sequence joins TRBV5-1 and TRBJ1-6, with 11 bases fitting TRBD1. V dropped 0 bases and J dropped 6; count of bases not matched to a gene: 2. The germline V gene has CDR1 SGHRS and CDR2 YFSETQ. This CDR3 has 16 amino acids. DNA of the CDR3: TGCGCCAGCAGCTTGGAGGGACAGGGGGGTAATTCACCCCTCCACTTT. This gives the protein CASSLEGQGGNSPLHF.

The chain uses TRBV18 and TRBJ1-3, with D tentatively TRBD1 (5 bases). Trimming cost V 3 bases and J 2 bases, with 14 bases left between them. Germline loops: CDR1 KGHSH, CDR2 LQKENI. This CDR3 is built from 16 residues. CDR3 sequence: CASSPTPGLTGNTIYF. As DNA, the CDR3 is TGTGCCAGCTCACCGACCCCGGGACTAACTGGAAACACCATATATTTT.

The rearrangement uses TRBV29-1 and TRBJ2-3; 10 bases align to TRBD2. V shed 8 bases, J shed 1 base, and the junction held 6 bases outside the gene matches. This CDR3 has 14 residues. Germline V CDR1 and CDR2: SQVTM, ANQGSEA. CDR3 sequence reads: CSTSGTSGTDTQYF. The CDR3 DNA reads as TGCAGCACTTCCGGGACTAGCGGCACAGATACGCAGTATTTT.

The J gene is TRBJ2-1, the V gene TRBV19, with 12 bases lining up with TRBD2. V dropped 7 bases and J dropped 6; count of bases not matched to a gene: 7. This CDR3 comprises 15 residues. Germline CDR1 is LNHDA and CDR2 is SQIVND (reference sequence). The CDR3 region is CASTVLAGGPNEQFF. The CDR3, as DNA: TGTGCCAGTACCGTACTAGCGGGAGGACCCAATGAGCAGTTCTTC.